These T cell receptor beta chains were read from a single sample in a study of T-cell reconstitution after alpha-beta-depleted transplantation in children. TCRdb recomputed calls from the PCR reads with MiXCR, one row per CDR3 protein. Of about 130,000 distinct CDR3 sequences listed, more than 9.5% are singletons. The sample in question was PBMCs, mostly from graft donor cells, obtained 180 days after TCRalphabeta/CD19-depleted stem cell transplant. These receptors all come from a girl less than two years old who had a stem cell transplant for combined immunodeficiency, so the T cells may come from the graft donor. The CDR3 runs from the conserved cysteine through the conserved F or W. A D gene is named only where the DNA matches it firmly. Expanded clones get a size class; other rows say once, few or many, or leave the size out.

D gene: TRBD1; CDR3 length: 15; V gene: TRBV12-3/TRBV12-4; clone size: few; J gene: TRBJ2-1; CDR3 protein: CASTEGTGLYNEQFF; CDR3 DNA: TGTGCCAGCACGGAGGGGACAGGGTTATACAATGAGCAGTTCTTC
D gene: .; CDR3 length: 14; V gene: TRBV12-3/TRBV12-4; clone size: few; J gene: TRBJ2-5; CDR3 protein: CASSLAGGKETQYF; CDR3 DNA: TGTGCCAGCAGTTTAGCTGGGGGGAAAGAGACCCAGTACTTC
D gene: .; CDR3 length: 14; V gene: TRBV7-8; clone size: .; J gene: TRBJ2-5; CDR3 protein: CASSLGDTVETQYF; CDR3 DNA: TGTGCCAGCAGCTTAGGGGACACTGTAGAGACCCAGTACTTC
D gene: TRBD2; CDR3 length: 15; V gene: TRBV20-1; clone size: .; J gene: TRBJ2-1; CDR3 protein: CSARGRLAGPNEQFF; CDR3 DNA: TGCAGTGCTAGAGGGAGGCTAGCGGGGCCCAATGAGCAGTTCTTC
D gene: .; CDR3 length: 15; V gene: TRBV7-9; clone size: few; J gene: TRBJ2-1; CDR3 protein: CASSLGPGSYNEQFF; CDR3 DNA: TGTGCCAGCAGCTTAGGTCCGGGTTCCTACAATGAGCAGTTCTTC
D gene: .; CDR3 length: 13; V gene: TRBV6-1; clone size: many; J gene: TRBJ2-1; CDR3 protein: CASSEWGSGEQFF; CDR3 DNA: TGTGCCAGCAGCGAATGGGGTTCGGGTGAGCAGTTCTTC
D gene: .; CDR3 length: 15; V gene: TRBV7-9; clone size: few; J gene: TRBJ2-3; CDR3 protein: CASRDGQLGTDTQYF; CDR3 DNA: TGTGCCAGCAGAGACGGACAGTTGGGCACAGATACGCAGTATTTT
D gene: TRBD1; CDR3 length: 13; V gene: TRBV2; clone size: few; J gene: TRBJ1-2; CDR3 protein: CASSEGTGYGYTF; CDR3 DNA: TGTGCCAGCAGTGAGGGGACAGGGTATGGCTACACCTTC
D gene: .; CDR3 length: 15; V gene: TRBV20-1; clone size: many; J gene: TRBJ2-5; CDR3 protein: CSASRGSIFQETQYF; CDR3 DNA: TGCAGTGCTAGTAGAGGCAGTATCTTCCAAGAGACCCAGTACTTC
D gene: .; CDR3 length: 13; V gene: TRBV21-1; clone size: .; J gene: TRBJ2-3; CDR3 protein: CASSKGGADTQYF; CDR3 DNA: TGTGCCAGCAGCAAGGGTGGCGCAGATACGCAGTATTTT
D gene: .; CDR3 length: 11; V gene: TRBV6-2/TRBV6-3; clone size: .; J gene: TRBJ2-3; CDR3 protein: CASSMGDTQYF; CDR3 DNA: TGTGCCAGCAGTATGGGGGATACGCAGTATTTT
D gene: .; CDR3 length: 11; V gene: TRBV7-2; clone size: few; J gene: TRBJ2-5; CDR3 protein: CASSFRKTQYF; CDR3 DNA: TGTGCCAGCAGCTTTAGGAAGACCCAGTACTTC
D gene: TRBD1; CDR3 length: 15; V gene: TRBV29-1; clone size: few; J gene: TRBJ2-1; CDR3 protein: CSAAGQGAGGNEQFF; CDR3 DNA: TGCAGCGCCGCGGGACAGGGGGCAGGTGGCAATGAGCAGTTCTTC
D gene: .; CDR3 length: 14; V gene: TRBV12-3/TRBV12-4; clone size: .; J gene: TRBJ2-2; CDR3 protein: CASRRDLGGGDLFF; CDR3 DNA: TGTGCCAGCAGACGGGACTTGGGGGGCGGGGACCTGTTTTTT
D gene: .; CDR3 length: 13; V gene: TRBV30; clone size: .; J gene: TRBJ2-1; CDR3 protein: CAWSVVSYNEQFF; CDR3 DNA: TGTGCCTGGAGCGTGGTTTCCTACAATGAGCAGTTCTTC
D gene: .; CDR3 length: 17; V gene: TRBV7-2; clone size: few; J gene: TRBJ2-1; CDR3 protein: CASSPPSDRPSYNEQFF; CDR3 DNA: TGTGCCAGCAGCCCCCCCTCCGACAGACCCTCCTACAATGAGCAGTTCTTC
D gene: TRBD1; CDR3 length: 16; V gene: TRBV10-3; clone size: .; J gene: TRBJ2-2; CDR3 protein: CAISRTGDSNTGELFF; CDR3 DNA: TGTGCCATCAGCCGGACAGGGGACTCGAACACCGGGGAGCTGTTTTTT
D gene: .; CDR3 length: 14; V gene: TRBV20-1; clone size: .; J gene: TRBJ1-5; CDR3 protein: CSAPDRDSNQPQHF; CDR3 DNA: TGCAGTGCCCCAGACAGAGATAGCAATCAGCCCCAGCATTTT